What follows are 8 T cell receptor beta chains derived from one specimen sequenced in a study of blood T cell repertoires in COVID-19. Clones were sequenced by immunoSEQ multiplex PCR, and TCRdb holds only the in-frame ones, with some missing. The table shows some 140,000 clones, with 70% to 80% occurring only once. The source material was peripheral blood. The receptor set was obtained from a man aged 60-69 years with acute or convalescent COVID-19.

The chain's CDR3 is CASSTLTGVISGELFF. The CDR3, as DNA: TGTGCCAGTAGTACACTTACGGGGGTGATATCGGGGGAGCTGTTTTTT. The chain uses TRBV19 and TRBJ2-2; the D gene is possibly TRBD2 (6 bases). The CDR3 length is 16 residues. The V and J ends lost 4 bases and 8 bases respectively, with 20 bases between them. The germline V gene encodes CDR1 LNHDA and CDR2 SQIVND (reference sequence).

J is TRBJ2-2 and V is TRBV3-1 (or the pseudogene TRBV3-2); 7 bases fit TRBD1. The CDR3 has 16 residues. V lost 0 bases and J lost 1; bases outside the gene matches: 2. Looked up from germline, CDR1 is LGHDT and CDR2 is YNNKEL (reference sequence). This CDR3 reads CASSQDRTGNTGELFF. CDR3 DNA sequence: TGTGCCAGCAGCCAAGATCGGACAGGGAACACCGGGGAGCTGTTTTTT.

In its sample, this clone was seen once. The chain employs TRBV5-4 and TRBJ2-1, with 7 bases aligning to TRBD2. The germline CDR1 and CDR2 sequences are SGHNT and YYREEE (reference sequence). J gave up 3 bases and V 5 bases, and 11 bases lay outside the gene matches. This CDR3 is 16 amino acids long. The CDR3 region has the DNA TGTGCCAGCAGTGGGGGGGGAGGGCTGGTCTACAATGAGCAGTTCTTC. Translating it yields CASSGGGGLVYNEQFF.

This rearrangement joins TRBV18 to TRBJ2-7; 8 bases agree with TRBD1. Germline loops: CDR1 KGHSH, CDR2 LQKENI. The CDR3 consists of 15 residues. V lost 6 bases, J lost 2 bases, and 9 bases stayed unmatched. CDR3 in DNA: TGTGCCAGCTCTCTTAAAACAGGGGGGACCTACGAGCAGTACTTC. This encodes CASSLKTGGTYEQYF.

Here the CDR3 reads CASSPLQGTAFF. In DNA, the CDR3 is TGTGCCAGTAGTCCATTACAGGGGACAGCTTTCTTT. The V call is TRBV19, the J call TRBJ1-1; 7 bases are shared with TRBD1. Trimming took 5 bases from V and 10 from J; bases not matched to a gene: 7. The V gene's germline CDR1 is LNHDA and CDR2 SQIVND (reference sequence). The length of the CDR3 is 12 residues.

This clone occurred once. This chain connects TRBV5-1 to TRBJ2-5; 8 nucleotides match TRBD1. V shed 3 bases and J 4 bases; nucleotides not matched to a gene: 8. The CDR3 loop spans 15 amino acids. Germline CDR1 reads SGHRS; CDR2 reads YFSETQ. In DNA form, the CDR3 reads TGCGCCAGCAGCTCCCAGGGGGCGCAGGGAGAGACCCAGTACTTC. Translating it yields CASSSQGAQGETQYF. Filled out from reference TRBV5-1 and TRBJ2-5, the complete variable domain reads KAGVTQTPRYLIKTRGQQVTLSCSPISGHRSVSWYQQTPGQGLQFLFEYFSETQRNKGNFPGRFSGRQFSNSRSEMNVSTLELGDSALYLCASSSQGAQGETQYFGPGTRLLVL.

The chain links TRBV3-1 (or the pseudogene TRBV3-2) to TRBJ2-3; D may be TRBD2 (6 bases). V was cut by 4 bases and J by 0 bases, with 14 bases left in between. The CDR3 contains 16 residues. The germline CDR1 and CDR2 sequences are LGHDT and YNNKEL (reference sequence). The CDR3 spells CASSPAGSTSTDTQYF. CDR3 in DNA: TGTGCCAGCAGCCCCGCGGGGTCAACTAGCACAGATACGCAGTATTTT.

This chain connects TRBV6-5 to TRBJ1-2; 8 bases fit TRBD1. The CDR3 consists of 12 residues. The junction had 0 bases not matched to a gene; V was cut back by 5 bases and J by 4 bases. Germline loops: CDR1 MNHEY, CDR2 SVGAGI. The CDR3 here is CASSTGGYGYTF. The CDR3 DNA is TGTGCCAGCAGTACAGGGGGCTATGGCTACACCTTC.